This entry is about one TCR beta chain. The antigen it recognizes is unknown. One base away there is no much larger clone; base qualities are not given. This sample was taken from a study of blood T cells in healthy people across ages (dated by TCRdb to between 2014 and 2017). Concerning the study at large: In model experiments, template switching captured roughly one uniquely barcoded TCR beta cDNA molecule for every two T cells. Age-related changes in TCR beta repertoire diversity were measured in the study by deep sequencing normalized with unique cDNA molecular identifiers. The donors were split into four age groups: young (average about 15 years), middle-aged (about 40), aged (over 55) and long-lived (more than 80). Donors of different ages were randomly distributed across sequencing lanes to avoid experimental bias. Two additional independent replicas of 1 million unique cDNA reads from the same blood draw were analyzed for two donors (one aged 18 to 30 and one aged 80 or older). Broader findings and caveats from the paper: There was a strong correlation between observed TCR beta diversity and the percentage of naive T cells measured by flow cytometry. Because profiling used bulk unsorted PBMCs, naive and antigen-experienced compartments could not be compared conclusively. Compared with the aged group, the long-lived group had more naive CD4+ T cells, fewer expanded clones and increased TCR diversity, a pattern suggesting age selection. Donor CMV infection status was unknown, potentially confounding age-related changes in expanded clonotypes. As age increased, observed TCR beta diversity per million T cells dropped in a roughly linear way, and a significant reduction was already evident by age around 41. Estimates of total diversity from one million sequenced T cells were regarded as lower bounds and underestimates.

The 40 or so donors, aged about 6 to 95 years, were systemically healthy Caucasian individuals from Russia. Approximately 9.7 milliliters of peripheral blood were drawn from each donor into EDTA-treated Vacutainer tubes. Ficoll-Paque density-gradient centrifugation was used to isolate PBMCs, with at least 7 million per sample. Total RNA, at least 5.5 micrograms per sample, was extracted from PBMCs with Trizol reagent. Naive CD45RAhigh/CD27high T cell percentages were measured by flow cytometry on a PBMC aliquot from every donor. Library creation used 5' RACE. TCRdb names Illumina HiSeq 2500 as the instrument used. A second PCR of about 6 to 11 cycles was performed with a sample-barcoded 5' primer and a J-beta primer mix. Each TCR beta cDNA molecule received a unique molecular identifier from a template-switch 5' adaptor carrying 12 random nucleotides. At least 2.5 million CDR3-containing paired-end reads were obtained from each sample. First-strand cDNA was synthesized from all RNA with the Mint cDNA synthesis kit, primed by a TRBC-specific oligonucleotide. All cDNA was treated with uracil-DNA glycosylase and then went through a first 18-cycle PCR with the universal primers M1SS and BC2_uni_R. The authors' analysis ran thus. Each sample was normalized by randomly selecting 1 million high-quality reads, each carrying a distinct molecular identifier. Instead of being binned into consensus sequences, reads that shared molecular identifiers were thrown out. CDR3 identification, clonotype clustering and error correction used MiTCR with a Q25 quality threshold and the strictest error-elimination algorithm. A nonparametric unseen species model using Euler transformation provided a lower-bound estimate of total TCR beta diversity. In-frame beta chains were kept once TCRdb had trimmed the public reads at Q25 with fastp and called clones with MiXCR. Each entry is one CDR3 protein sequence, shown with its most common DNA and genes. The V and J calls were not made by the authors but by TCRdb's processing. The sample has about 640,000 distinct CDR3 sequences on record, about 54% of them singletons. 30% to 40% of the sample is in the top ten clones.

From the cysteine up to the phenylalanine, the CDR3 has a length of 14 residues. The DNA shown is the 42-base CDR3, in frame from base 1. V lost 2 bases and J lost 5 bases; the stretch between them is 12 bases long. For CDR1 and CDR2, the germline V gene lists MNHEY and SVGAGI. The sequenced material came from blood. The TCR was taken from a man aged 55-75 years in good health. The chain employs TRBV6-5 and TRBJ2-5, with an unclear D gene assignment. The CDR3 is CASSYGVGLETQYF. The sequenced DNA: TGTGCCAGCAGTTACGGCGTTGGGTTGGAGACCCAGTACTTC.